This T cell receptor (beta chain) was recovered during a study of CD8+ T cells in alopecia areata. In the study overall: The study gave treated patients oral tofacitinib at 5 to 10 mg twice daily.

Extraction of RNA preceded its reverse transcription into cDNA, which served as the sequencing template. Generated by immunoSEQ multiplex PCR, the TCRdb table keeps only in-frame clones and is missing some. The repertoire consists of around 120,000 clones, with about 50% occurring once and the leading ten covering 0.45% to 0.5%. Germline CDR1 and CDR2: SQVTM and ANQGSEA. V lost 6 bases, J lost 0 bases, and 14 bases lay in between. This CDR3 spans 14 amino acids. Sample treatment: oral pan-JAK inhibitor, 5-10 mg twice daily. The sequence was collected from a human donor with alopecia areata. This sample comprised CD4+ T cells sorted from blood, obtained at week 4, from a patient treated with tofacitinib. V is TRBV29-1 and J is TRBJ1-1; D may be TRBD1 (6 bases). The CDR3 region is CSVNPGDLNTEAFF. The CDR3 bases are TGCAGCGTAAACCCAGGGGATCTGAACACTGAAGCTTTCTTT.